This T cell receptor (beta chain) was profiled in a study of blood T cell repertoires in COVID-19. Sequencing was performed with immunoSEQ multiplex PCR; in TCRdb, only in-frame clones are kept and a portion is missing. The sample records some 240,000 clones, 80% to 90% being singletons. This CDR3 comprises 14 residues. From germline, CDR1 is LNHNV and CDR2 YYDKDF (reference sequence). Trimming pared 4 bases from V and 1 base from J, leaving 10 bases between. The sample was peripheral blood. This TCR derives from a woman aged 80 or over with COVID-19, enrolled during active disease. The rearrangement uses TRBV15 and TRBJ1-2; possible D gene TRBD1, 6 bases. The DNA for the CDR3 is TGTGCCACCAGCACCTGGACAGATAACTATGGCTACACCTTC. It codes for CATSTWTDNYGYTF.